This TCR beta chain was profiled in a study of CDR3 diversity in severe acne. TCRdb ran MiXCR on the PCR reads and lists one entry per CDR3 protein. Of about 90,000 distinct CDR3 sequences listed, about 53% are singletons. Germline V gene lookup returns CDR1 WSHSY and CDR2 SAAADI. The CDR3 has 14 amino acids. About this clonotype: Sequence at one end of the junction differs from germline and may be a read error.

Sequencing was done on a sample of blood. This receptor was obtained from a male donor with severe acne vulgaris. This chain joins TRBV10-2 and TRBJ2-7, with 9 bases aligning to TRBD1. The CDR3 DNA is TGTGCCAGCAGTTTTGGACAGGGGATCTACGAGCAGTACTTC. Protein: CASSFGQGIYEQYF.